This T cell receptor beta chain stems from a study of shared clonotypes between healthy human individuals. Only a few counts were recorded for this clone. Sequencing used immunoSEQ multiplex PCR; TCRdb keeps in-frame clones, though not all of them. The data contain approximately 1,000,000 clones, around three quarters of them singletons. This CDR3 has 13 residues. CDR1 and CDR2 (germline): LNHDA, SQIVND (reference sequence). Trimming removed 7 bases from V and 2 bases from J, with 11 bases in between. CD45RA+ naive and CD45RA-negative memory subsets were separated from CD4+ cells. The chain recombines TRBV19 with TRBJ1-1; D call uncertain. The material sequenced was memory CD4+ T cells from PBMCs. Subset meaning: CD45RA-negative fraction. This sequence was found in a man aged 18 to 29 in good health. Some clones in this sample may be carry-over from other donors' samples. CDR3 nucleotides: TGTGCCAGTACATCGGCGGGAAACACTGAAGCTTTCTTT. Translation: CASTSAGNTEAFF.